This T cell receptor (beta chain) was sequenced during a study of T cells in Graves' hyperthyroidism and ophthalmopathy. No ophthalmopathy progression within 18 months constituted stable Graves' hyperthyroidism. Using RNA transcripts as the source, TCR beta CDR3 regions were amplified. Primed by the HTBI set, a first-round RT-PCR was run on the TCR CDR3. TCRdb analysed the multiplex PCR reads with MiXCR anew, one entry per CDR3 protein. The top ten clones hold roughly a tenth of a sample with about 740,000 distinct CDR3 sequences, 12% to 15% of them seen once. V dropped 5 bases and J dropped 2; count of bases not matched to a gene: 5. The germline gives CDR1 SGHTA, CDR2 FQGTGA. CDR3 length: 16 residues. This clonotype came up many times.

This clonotype was obtained from a woman aged 18-35 years with Graves' hyperthyroidism. The gene calls are TRBV7-3 and TRBJ2-1, with 11 positions matching TRBD2. Sequenced: blood. CDR3 sequence (DNA): TGTGCCAGCAGCCCGAATAGCGGGAGGGCCTACAATGAGCAGTTCTTC. It yields the protein CASSPNSGRAYNEQFF.